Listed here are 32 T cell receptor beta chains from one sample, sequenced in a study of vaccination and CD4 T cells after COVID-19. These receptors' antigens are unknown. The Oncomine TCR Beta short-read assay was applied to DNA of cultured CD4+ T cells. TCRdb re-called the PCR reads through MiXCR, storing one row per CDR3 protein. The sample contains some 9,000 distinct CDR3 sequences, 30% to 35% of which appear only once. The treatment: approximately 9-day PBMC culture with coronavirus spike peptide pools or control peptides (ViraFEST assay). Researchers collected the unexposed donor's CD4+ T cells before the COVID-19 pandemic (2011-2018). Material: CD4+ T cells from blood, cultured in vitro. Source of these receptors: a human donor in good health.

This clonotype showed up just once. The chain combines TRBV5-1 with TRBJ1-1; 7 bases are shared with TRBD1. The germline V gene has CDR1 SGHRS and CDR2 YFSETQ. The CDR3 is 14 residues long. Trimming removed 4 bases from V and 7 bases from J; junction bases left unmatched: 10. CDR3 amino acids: CASSEMTGSREAFF. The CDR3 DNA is TGCGCCAGCAGCGAGATGACAGGGTCTCGTGAAGCTTTCTTT.

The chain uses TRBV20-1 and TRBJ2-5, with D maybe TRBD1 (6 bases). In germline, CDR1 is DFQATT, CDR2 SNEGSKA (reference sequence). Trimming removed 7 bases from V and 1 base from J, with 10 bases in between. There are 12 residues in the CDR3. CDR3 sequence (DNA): TGCAGTGTAGACAGGCTCCAAGAGACCCAGTACTTC. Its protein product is CSVDRLQETQYF.

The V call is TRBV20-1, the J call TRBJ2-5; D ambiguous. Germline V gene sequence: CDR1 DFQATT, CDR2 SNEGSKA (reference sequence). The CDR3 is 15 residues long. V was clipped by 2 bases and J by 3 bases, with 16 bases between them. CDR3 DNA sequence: TGCAGTGCTAGACCCCCGGCTACGGCCGAAGAGACCCAGTACTTC. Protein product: CSARPPATAEETQYF.

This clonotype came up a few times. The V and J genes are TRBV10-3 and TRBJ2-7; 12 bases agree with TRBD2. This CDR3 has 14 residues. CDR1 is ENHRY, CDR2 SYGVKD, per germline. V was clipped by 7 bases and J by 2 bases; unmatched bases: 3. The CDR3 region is CAITRTSGTYEQYF. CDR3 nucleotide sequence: TGTGCCATCACCAGGACTAGCGGGACCTACGAGCAGTACTTC.

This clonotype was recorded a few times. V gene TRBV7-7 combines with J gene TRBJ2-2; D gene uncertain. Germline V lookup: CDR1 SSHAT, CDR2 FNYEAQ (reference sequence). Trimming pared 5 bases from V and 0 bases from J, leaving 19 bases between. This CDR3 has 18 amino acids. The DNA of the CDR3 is TGTGCCAGCAGCCCTGACTCTATCGGGCGGCCGAACACCGGGGAGCTGTTTTTT. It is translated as CASSPDSIGRPNTGELFF.

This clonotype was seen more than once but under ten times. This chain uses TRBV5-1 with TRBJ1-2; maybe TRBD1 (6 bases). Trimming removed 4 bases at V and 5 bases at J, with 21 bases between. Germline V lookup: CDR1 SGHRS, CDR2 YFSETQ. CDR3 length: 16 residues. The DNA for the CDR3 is TGCGCCAGCAGCGCTAATACAGGGCCTCAACGGTATGGCTACACCTTC. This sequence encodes CASSANTGPQRYGYTF.

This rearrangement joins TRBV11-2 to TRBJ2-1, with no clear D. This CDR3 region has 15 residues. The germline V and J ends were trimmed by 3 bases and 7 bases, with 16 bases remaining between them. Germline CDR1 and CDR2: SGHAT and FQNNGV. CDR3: CASSFYGLPPNEQFF. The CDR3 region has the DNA TGTGCCAGCAGCTTCTATGGCCTACCCCCAAATGAGCAGTTCTTC.

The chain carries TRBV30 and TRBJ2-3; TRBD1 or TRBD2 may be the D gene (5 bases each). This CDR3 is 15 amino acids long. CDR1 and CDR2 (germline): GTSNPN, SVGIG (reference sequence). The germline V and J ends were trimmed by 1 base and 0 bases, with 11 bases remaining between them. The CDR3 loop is CAWSAGHSSTDTQYF. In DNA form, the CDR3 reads TGTGCCTGGAGTGCGGGGCATTCGAGCACAGATACGCAGTATTTT.

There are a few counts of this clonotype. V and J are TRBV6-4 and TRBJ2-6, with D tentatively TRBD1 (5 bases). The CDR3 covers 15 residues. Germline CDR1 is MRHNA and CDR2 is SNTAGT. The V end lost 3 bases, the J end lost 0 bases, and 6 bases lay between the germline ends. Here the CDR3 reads CASSEQVSGANVLTF. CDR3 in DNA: TGTGCCAGCAGTGAACAGGTCTCTGGGGCCAACGTCCTGACTTTC.

CDR3 region: CASSLETVDNSPLHF. The CDR3, as DNA: TGCGCCAGCAGCTTGGAGACAGTAGATAATTCACCCCTCCACTTT. The genes are TRBV5-1 and TRBJ1-6; possibly TRBD1 for D (5 bases). Per germline, CDR1 SGHRS and CDR2 YFSETQ. The CDR3 totals 15 residues. Trimming took off 0 bases at V and 5 bases at J, with 9 bases between the two ends.

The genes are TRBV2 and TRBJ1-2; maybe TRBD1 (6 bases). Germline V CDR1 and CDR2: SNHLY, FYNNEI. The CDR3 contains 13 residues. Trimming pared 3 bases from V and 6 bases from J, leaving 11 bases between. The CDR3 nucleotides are TGTGCCAGCAGTGATTCCAGGGGAGATGGCTACACCTTC. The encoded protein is CASSDSRGDGYTF.

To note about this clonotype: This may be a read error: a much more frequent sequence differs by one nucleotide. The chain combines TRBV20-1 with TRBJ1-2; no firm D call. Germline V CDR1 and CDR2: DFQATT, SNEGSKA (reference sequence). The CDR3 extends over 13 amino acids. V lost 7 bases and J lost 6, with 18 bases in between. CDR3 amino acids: CSVTSNRGDGYTF. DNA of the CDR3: TGCAGTGTCACTTCAAACCGAGGTGATGGCTACACCTTC.

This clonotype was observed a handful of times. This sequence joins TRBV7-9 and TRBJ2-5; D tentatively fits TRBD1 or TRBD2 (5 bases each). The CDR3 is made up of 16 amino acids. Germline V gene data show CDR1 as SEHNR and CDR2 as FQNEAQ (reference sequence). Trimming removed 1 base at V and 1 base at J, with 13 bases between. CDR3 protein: CASSLVWEGTQETQYF. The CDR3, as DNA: TGTGCCAGCAGCTTAGTATGGGAAGGGACCCAAGAGACCCAGTACTTC.

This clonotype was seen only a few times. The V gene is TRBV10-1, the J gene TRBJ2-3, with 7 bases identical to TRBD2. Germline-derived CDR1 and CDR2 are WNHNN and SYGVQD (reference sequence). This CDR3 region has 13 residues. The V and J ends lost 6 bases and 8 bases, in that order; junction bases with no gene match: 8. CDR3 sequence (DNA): TGCGCCAGCAGGAGCGGGGCCGAGGGTACGCAGTATTTT. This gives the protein CASRSGAEGTQYF.

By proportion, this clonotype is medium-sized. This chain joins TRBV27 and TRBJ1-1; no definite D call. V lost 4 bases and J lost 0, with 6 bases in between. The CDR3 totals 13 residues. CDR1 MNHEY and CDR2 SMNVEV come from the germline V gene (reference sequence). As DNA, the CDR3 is TGTGCCAGCAGTTCCGCACTGAACACTGAAGCTTTCTTT. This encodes CASSSALNTEAFF.

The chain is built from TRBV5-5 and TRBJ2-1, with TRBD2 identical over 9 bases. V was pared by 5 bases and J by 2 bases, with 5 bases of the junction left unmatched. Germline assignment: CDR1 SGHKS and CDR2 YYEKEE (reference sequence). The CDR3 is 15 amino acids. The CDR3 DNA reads TGTGCCAGCAGTCTTCTAGCGGGGCCCTACAATGAGCAGTTCTTC. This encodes CASSLLAGPYNEQFF.

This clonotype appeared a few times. The DNA of the CDR3 is TGTGCCAGCAGCGCACAGGGGGCGTCTGGAAACACCATATATTTT. Translation gives CASSAQGASGNTIYF. The chain joins TRBV7-9 to TRBJ1-3; TRBD1 matches at 9 bases. The ends lost 5 bases at V and 1 base at J; junction bases unmatched: 3. The CDR3 is 15 residues long. Per germline, CDR1 SEHNR and CDR2 FQNEAQ (reference sequence).

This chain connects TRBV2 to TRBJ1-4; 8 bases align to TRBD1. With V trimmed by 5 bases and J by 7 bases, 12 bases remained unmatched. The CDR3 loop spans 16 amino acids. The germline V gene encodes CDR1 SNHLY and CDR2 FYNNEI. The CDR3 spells CASSNGQGGVGEKLFF. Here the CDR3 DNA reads TGTGCCAGCAGTAATGGACAGGGAGGGGTCGGTGAAAAACTGTTTTTT.

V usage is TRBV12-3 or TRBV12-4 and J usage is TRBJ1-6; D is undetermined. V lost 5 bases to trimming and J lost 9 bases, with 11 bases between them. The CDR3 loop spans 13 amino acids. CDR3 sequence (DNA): TGTGCCAGCAGTCCGACGGACGCTTCACCCCTCCACTTT. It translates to CASSPTDASPLHF.

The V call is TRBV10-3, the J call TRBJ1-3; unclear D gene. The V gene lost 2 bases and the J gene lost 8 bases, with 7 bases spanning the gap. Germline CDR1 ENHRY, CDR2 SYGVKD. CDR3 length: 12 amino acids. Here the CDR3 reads CAISEAVDTIYF. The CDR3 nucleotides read TGTGCCATCAGTGAGGCAGTTGACACCATATATTTT.

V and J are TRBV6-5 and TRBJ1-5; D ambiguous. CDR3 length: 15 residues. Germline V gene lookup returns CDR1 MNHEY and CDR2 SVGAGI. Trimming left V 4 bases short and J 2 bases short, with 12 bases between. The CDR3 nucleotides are TGTGCCAGCAGTTCCATAGCCGGCGGCAATCAGCCCCAGCATTTT. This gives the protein CASSSIAGGNQPQHF.

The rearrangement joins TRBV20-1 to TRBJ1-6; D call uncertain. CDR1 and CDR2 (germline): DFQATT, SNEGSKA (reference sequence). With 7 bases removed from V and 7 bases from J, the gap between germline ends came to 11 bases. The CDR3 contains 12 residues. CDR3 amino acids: CSVNSPNSPLHF. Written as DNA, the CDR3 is TGCAGTGTGAATAGCCCGAATTCACCCCTCCACTTT.

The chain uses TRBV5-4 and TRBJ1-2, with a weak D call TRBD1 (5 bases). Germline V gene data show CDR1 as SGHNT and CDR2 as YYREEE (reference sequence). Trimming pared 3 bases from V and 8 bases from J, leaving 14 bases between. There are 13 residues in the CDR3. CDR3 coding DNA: TGTGCCAGCAGCTCCGACGGGACGCAAGGCTACACCTTC. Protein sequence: CASSSDGTQGYTF.

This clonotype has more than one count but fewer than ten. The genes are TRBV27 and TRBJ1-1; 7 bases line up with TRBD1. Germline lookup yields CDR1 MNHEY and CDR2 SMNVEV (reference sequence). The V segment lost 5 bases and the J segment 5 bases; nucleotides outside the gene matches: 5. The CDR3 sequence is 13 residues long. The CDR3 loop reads CASSIGGGTEAFF. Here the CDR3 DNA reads TGTGCCAGCAGTATAGGGGGCGGTACTGAAGCTTTCTTT.

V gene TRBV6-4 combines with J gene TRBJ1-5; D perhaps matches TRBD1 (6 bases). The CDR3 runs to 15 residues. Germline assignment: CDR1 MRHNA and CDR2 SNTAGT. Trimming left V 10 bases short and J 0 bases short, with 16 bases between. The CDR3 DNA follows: TGTGCCAACGAGACAGGCCCTTATAGCAATCAGCCCCAGCATTTT. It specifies CANETGPYSNQPQHF.

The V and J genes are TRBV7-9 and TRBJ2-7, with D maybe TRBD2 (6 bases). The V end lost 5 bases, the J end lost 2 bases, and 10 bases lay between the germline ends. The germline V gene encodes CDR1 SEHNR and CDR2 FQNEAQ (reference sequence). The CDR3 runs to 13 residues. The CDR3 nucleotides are TGTGCCAGCAGCCCGGGGGTAGCCTACGAGCAGTACTTC. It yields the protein CASSPGVAYEQYF.

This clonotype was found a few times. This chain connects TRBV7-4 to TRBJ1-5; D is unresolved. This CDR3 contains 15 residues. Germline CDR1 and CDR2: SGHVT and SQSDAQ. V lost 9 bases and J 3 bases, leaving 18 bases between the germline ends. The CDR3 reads CARTGVKELNQPQHF. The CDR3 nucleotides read TGTGCCAGGACCGGGGTCAAGGAACTCAATCAGCCCCAGCATTTT.

Written as DNA, the CDR3 is TGTGCCAGCAGTAAGACAGGGAATTCGGGAAATGAGCAGTTCTTC. Translating gives CASSKTGNSGNEQFF. The chain has TRBV6-1 and TRBJ2-1, with 7 bases that match TRBD1. The CDR3 has 15 amino acids. V shed 5 bases and J 7 bases; nucleotides not matched to a gene: 11. From germline, CDR1 is MNHNS and CDR2 SASEGT.

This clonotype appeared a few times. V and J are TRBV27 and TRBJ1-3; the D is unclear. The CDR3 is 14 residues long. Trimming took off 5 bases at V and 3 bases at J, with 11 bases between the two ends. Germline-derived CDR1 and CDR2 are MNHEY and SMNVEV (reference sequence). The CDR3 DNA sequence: TGTGCCAGCAGTAGAGGAGGAATTGGAAACACCATATATTTT. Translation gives CASSRGGIGNTIYF.

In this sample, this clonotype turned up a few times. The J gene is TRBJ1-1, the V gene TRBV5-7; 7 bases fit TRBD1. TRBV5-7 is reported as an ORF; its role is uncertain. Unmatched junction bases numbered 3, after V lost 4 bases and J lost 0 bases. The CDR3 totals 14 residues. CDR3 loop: CASSRGQLNTEAFF. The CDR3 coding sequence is TGTGCCAGCAGCCGGGGACAGTTGAACACTGAAGCTTTCTTT.

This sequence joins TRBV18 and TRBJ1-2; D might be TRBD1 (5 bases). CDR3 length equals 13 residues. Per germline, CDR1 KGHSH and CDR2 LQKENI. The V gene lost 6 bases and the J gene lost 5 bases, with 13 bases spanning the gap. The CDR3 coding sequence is TGTGCCAGCTCCCGGGGACGGGAATATGGCTACACCTTC. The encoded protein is CASSRGREYGYTF.

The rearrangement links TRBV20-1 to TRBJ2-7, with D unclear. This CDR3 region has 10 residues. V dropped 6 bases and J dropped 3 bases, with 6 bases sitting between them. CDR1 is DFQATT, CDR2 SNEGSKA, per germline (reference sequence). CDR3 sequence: CSAIHYEQYF. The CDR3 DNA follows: TGCAGTGCAATCCACTACGAGCAGTACTTC.